This T cell receptor beta chain was captured by sequencing in a study of PD-1 blockade in classical Hodgkin lymphoma. Study overall: Patients were treated with nivolumab at 3 mg/kg, and this was given intravenously every 2 weeks. Study-level points and caveats: TCR diversity rose significantly by C4D1 in CD4+ but not CD8+ cells. Prior to therapy, complete responders displayed diversity much like that of newly diagnosed patients. Compared with healthy donors, newly diagnosed patients reportedly showed lower baseline TCR diversity.

Time point described: cycle 4 day 1 (C4D1), after more than five weeks of nivolumab. With no exception, relapse followed autologous stem cell transplantation in all patients, and brentuximab vedotin exposure varied. With 2 bases removed from V and 2 bases from J, the gap between germline ends came to 0 bases. From germline, CDR1 is SGHVS and CDR2 FQNEAQ. CDR3 length: 12 residues. The sample holds one count of this clone. No antigen is known for it. The data were produced by immunoSEQ multiplex PCR, yet TCRdb's version contains in-frame clones alone and is incomplete. The data contain approximately 93,000 clones, roughly 78% of them singletons.

The chain employs TRBV7-8 and TRBJ2-2; D is uncertain. Here the sequenced sample was peripheral blood mononuclear cells (PBMCs), taken before the fourth cycle of nivolumab. The TCR originated in a human donor with classical Hodgkin lymphoma. The DNA for the CDR3 is TGTGCCAGCAGCTTAAACACCGGGGAGCTGTTTTTT. Translation gives CASSLNTGELFF.